These 10 T cell receptor beta chains came from one sample sequenced in a study of blood T cell repertoires in COVID-19. Clones were sequenced by immunoSEQ multiplex PCR, and TCRdb holds only the in-frame ones, with some missing. This table has 110,000 or so clones, more than 70% appearing once. Sequenced input: peripheral blood. These receptors were obtained from a human donor in a cohort sampled during active COVID-19.

This clone is termed medium-sized (0.01 to 0.1%). The J gene is TRBJ1-3, the V gene TRBV29-1, with unresolved D. CDR1 and CDR2 from the germline V gene are SQVTM and ANQGSEA. The CDR3 runs to 13 residues. Trimming cost V 5 bases and J 8 bases, with 16 bases left between them. The CDR3 region has the DNA TGCAGCGTTATAGGTACTAGCTCTGACACCATATATTTT. It codes for CSVIGTSSDTIYF.

This rearrangement joins TRBV27 to TRBJ2-7; D gene ambiguous. The CDR3 runs to 13 residues. V was shortened by 8 bases and J by 1 base, with 12 bases between the two germline ends. Germline values: CDR1 MNHEY, CDR2 SMNVEV (reference sequence). The CDR3 DNA reads as TGTGCCAGCGCCAAAGGCGGATCCTACGAGCAGTACTTC. Its protein is CASAKGGSYEQYF.

The J gene is TRBJ1-4, the V gene TRBV19, with TRBD1 identical over 7 bases. V was pared by 5 bases and J by 6 bases, with 9 bases of the junction left unmatched. CDR3 length equals 15 residues. Germline values: CDR1 LNHDA, CDR2 SQIVND (reference sequence). CDR3 protein: CASSPTGAGYEKLFF. The CDR3 region has the DNA TGTGCCAGTAGTCCCACAGGGGCGGGGTATGAAAAACTGTTTTTT.

V gene TRBV7-2 combines with J gene TRBJ2-1, with TRBD2 matching over 14 bases. V dropped 5 bases and J dropped 6; count of bases not matched to a gene: 3. CDR1 is SGHTA and CDR2 is FQGNSA in the germline V gene. This CDR3 has 15 amino acids. CDR3 residues: CASSMGLAGVNEQFF. The CDR3 nucleotides read TGTGCCAGCAGCATGGGACTAGCGGGAGTCAATGAGCAGTTCTTC.

This chain links TRBV15 with TRBJ2-1; D is perhaps TRBD2 (5 bases). This CDR3 has 17 residues. Per the germline V gene, CDR1 is LNHNV and CDR2 is YYDKDF (reference sequence). V shed 4 bases and J shed 0 bases, with 16 bases lying between them. CDR3 sequence reads: CATSTFIGDFSYNEQFF. CDR3 coding DNA: TGTGCCACCAGCACCTTCATCGGGGATTTCTCCTACAATGAGCAGTTCTTC.

CDR3 in amino acids: CASSYTTPLATQYF. As DNA, the CDR3 is TGTGCCAGCAGTTACACCACGCCCTTAGCGACCCAGTACTTC. The J gene is TRBJ2-5, the V gene TRBV6-2 or TRBV6-3; no clear D. The length of the CDR3 is 14 residues. Trimming took off 2 bases at V and 7 bases at J, with 14 bases between the two ends. In germline, CDR1 is MNHEY, CDR2 SVGEGT.

Only a few counts were recorded for this clone. V is TRBV11-3 and J is TRBJ2-7; 9 nucleotides agree with TRBD1. Unmatched junction bases numbered 4, after V lost 5 bases and J lost 2 bases. This CDR3 is built from 14 residues. Germline CDR1 is SGHNT and CDR2 is YENEEA. CDR3 nucleotides: TGTGCCAGCAGCGTAGGACAGGGGCCCTACGAGCAGTACTTC. Its protein is CASSVGQGPYEQYF.

The chain has TRBV20-1 and TRBJ2-7, with 9 bases identical to TRBD1. The CDR3 is 15 residues long. The V segment lost 3 bases and the J segment 3 bases; nucleotides outside the gene matches: 9. Germline V gene data show CDR1 as DFQATT and CDR2 as SNEGSKA (reference sequence). CDR3 DNA sequence: TGCAGTGCTAGTACCGGGACAGGGAGGATCTACGAGCAGTACTTC. It is translated as CSASTGTGRIYEQYF.

The CDR3 spells CASSEGRVTEAFF. As DNA, the CDR3 is TGTGCCAGCAGTGAAGGCAGGGTAACTGAAGCTTTCTTT. The rearrangement links TRBV2 to TRBJ1-1; perhaps TRBD1 as D (5 bases). Trimming removed 1 base at V and 5 bases at J, with 8 bases between. The germline gives CDR1 SNHLY, CDR2 FYNNEI. CDR3 size: 13 residues.

The chain carries TRBV18 and TRBJ1-2; D uncertain. The CDR3 runs 14 residues. V was clipped by 2 bases and J by 3 bases, with 10 bases between them. Germline CDR1 reads KGHSH; CDR2 reads LQKENI. CDR3 bases: TGTGCCAGCTCACCAGCGGGGAAGGACTATGGCTACACCTTC. Translation gives CASSPAGKDYGYTF.